This T cell receptor (beta chain) was captured by sequencing in a study of blood T cell repertoires in COVID-19. Only in-frame clones appear in the TCRdb table, and some are missing; sequencing was by immunoSEQ multiplex PCR. The sample lists tens of thousands of clones, 90% to 95% occurring once. The CDR3 loop spans 13 amino acids. Per the germline V gene, CDR1 is SGHDT and CDR2 is YYEEEE. Germline trimming cut 6 bases from V and 8 bases from J; bases unmatched to any gene: 5. This sequence originates from a human donor in a cohort sampled during active COVID-19. The sample was peripheral blood. The chain recombines TRBV5-6 with TRBJ1-6, with 7 bases identical to TRBD1. The DNA of the CDR3 is TGTGCCAGCACAGGCAGGGGGGATTCACCCCTCCACTTT. Translated: CASTGRGDSPLHF.